The source of this TCR beta chain is a study of blood T cell repertoires in COVID-19 (dated by TCRdb to 2020 to 2022). Regarding the research as a whole: Samples from collaborators originated in the United States, Italy and Spain and spanned both the acute and convalescent phases of COVID-19. The material from the prospective study consisted of cDNA or gDNA derived from T cells, B-cell-depleted T cells, or PBMCs. Deeply sampled blood TCRbeta repertoires from subjects exposed to, actively infected with, or recovered from COVID-19 were included in the dataset. A freely available public database, intended as a resource for researchers studying the immune response to SARS-CoV-2, is where the repertoires were released. The samples were drawn from two sources: the first 160 participants of the ongoing ImmuneRACE study, and 1,200 or so subjects contributed by 6 global collaborators. A de-identified subject ID, COVID-19 status, age in years and sex were almost always included in the sample metadata. Where HLA class I and class II types were available, the types were taken from metadata supplied by the sample provider, not from assay-based typing.

About this clone: Its antigen is not yet known. No quality values exist for individual bases; no much larger clone is one base distant.

In the prospective study, participants were about 18 to 90 years old, resided in about two dozen geographic areas of the United States, and were enrolled through a virtual design. In the prospective study, cohorts were assigned on the basis of participant-reported clinical history obtained from a screening survey and a study questionnaire. Recovered participants in ImmuneRACE Cohort 3 were defined by two consecutive negative NP/OP PCR tests, clearance by a healthcare professional, or resolution of symptoms. Mobile phlebotomists in the prospective study collected whole blood, serum and a nasopharyngeal or oropharyngeal swab from every participant. Additional blood draws and questionnaires over a 2-month period could optionally be provided by prospective study participants. Before DNA extraction, prospective study blood samples were shipped either frozen or at room temperature. Study-level results and caveats: How much clinical and demographic metadata was included differed by source and by participant, and the metadata was provided uncurated.

The immunoSEQ Assay, a bias-controlled multiplex PCR, was used to amplify TCRbeta CDR3 regions from genomic DNA. Regarding the original processing steps: The number of nucleated cells in each sample was estimated by amplification of reference gene primers within the assay. Sequence reads were collapsed and filtered to measure the absolute abundance of every unique TCRbeta CDR3 rearrangement. Productive Simpson clonality was computed per sample as the square root of Simpson's diversity index over productive rearrangements. This immuneACCESS table, as held by TCRdb, lists in-frame sequences with V and J called but not all clones. Of the missing ones, under half trace to an unresolved V gene in checked studies; the others have no known cause. V and J calls and clone size follow that table, whereas D and trimming were derived from the DNA. The sample table lists roughly 200,000 clones, approximately 80% of them with a count of one. Together, the top ten hold around 9% of the sample.

V lost 3 bases and J lost 6 bases, and the count of bases not matched to a germline gene is 11. From a lookup of the germline V gene (reference sequence), CDR1 and CDR2 are DFQATT and SNEGSKA. The CDR3 covers 14 residues, taking in both the cysteine and the phenylalanine. This entry keeps only the CDR3 DNA: 42 bases, framed from base 1. Sequencing input: PBMCs or T cells enriched from blood (not recorded which). The chain is assembled from TRBV20-1 and TRBJ2-7, and TRBD1 matches 7 of the central bases. The TCR originated in a man in his forties who had recovered from COVID-19. In nucleotide form, the sequence is TGCAGTGCTAGTACGGACAGGCCTAAGGGCGAGCAGTACTTC. Translated, it reads CSASTDRPKGEQYF.